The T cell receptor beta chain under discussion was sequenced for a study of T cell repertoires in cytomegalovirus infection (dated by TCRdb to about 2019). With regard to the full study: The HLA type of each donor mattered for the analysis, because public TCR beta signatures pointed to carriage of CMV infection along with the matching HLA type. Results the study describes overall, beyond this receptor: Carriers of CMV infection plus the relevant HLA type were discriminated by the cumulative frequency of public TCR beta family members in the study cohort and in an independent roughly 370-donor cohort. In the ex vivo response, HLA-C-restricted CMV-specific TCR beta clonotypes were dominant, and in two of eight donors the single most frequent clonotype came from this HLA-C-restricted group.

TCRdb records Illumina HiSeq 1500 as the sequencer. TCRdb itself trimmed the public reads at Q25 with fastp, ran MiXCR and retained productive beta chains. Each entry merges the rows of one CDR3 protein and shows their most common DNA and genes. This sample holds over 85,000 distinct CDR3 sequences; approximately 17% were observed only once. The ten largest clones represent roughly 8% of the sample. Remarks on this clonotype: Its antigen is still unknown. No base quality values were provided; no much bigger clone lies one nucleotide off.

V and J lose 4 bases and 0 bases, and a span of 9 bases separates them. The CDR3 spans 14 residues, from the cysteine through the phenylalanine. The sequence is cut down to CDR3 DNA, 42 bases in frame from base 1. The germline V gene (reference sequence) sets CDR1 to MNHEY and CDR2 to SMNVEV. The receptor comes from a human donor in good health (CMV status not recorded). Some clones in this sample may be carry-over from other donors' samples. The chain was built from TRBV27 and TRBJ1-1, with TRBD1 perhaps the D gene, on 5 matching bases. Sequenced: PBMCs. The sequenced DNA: TGTGCCAGCAGTTCTTACAGGATGAACACTGAAGCTTTCTTT. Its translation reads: CASSSYRMNTEAFF.